The rows below give T cell receptor beta chains drawn from one sample of a study of shared clonotypes between healthy human individuals. Assay used: immunoSEQ multiplex PCR; TCRdb lists only in-frame clones, some missing. Of 2 million to 2.5 million clones in the sample, approximately 95% were seen once. Source material: naive CD4+ T cells sorted from blood. Every receptor here comes from a man between 18 and 29 years old in good health. CDR3s include the opening cysteine and the closing phenylalanine or tryptophan. D genes are given only for firm matches. Rows give clone size only sometimes, using once, few, many, or a class for an expanded clone.

TRBV6-6	TRBJ2-5	-	-	TGTGCCAGCAGTGGTGGGGGGTTAGAGACCCAGTACTTC	CASSGGGLETQYF
TRBV27	TRBJ2-1	-	TRBD2	TGTGCCAGCAGTTTTCCTGGACTAGCGGACAATGAGCAGTTCTTC	CASSFPGLADNEQFF
TRBV5-1	TRBJ2-2	-	TRBD2	TGCGCCAGCAGCTTTACTAGCGGAAACACCGGGGAGCTGTTTTTT	CASSFTSGNTGELFF
TRBV9	TRBJ2-5	-	TRBD2	TGTGCCAGCAGCCTAGAAAGCGGGAGAGGGCAAGAGACCCAGTACTTC	CASSLESGRGQETQYF
TRBV2	TRBJ2-5	-	TRBD2	TGTGCCAGTTCTAGCGGGAGGGGAGAGACCCAGTACTTC	CASSSGRGETQYF
TRBV5-1	TRBJ1-2	-	-	TGCGCCAGCAGCGCAGGAGGGGCAGGTGGCTACACCTTC	CASSAGGAGGYTF
TRBV2	TRBJ2-3	-	TRBD2	TGTGCCAGCAAAGGGACTAGCGGGGGTCTAAGCACAGATACGCAGTATTTT	CASKGTSGGLSTDTQYF
TRBV7-9	TRBJ1-1	once	-	TGTGCCAGCAGCTTACGGGGCAACACTGAAGCTTTCTTT	CASSLRGNTEAFF
TRBV29-1	TRBJ2-2	-	-	TGCAGCGTTGAGGGGTCCGGGAAATTGGGCACCGGGGAGCTGTTTTTT	CSVEGSGKLGTGELFF
TRBV6-1	TRBJ1-1	-	TRBD1	TGTGCCAGCAGTGACGGTGGCCACAGGGGCAAGAACACTGAAGCTTTCTTT	CASSDGGHRGKNTEAFF
TRBV2	TRBJ1-2	-	-	TGTGCCAGCAGGCAGGAGGGTGTGGGCTACACCTTC	CASRQEGVGYTF
TRBV7-8	TRBJ1-1	-	-	TGTGCCAGCAGCTTAGCGCAGCTCCTGGGCACTGAAGCTTTCTTT	CASSLAQLLGTEAFF
TRBV5-8	TRBJ2-1	-	-	TGTGCCAGCACCCCGGGGCGGAGTGTATACAATGAGCAGTTCTTC	CASTPGRSVYNEQFF
TRBV27	TRBJ2-3	-	-	TGTGCCAGCAGGGGGGATACGCAGTATTTT	CASRGDTQYF
TRBV18	TRBJ1-3	-	-	TGTGCCAGCTCTCTACCCGGGACTGCGGGAAACACCATATATTTT	CASSLPGTAGNTIYF
TRBV4-1	TRBJ1-1	-	TRBD1	TGCGCCAGCAGCCAAGATCTAGCAGGGGGGTCTGAAGCTTTCTTT	CASSQDLAGGSEAFF
TRBV5-1	TRBJ2-1	-	TRBD2	TGCGCCAGCAGCTCAGAAGCGGGAACCTACAATGAGCAGTTCTTC	CASSSEAGTYNEQFF
TRBV7-2	TRBJ1-6	-	TRBD1	TGTGCCAGCAGCTTCGGACAGGGGGAATCACCCCTCCACTTT	CASSFGQGESPLHF
TRBV7-6	TRBJ1-3	-	-	TGTGCCAGCAGCTTGGGGGGAAGGGGGAGTGGAAACACCATATATTTT	CASSLGGRGSGNTIYF
TRBV6-5	TRBJ1-2	-	-	TGTGCCAGCACCGAATCGGGCAGGAACTCTTTGAGCTTC	CASTESGRNSLSF
TRBV11-2	TRBJ2-3	-	-	TGTGCCAGCAGCTTAGCCCGGGGGTCAGATACGCAGTATTTT	CASSLARGSDTQYF
TRBV4-2	TRBJ2-1	-	-	TGTGCCAGCAGCCAAGACGGGACTCCTACAGATGAGCAGTTCTTC	CASSQDGTPTDEQFF
TRBV7-2	TRBJ2-2	-	-	TGTGCCAGCAGCCCAAACACCGGGGAGCTGTTTTTT	CASSPNTGELFF
TRBV30	TRBJ1-2	-	TRBD1	TGTGCCTGGAGTATTTCTAAGGCCGACAGGGCTGGCTACACCTTC	CAWSISKADRAGYTF
TRBV6-5	TRBJ2-7	-	-	TGTGCCAGCAGTTACCAGGAGAGCTCCTACGAGCAGTACTTC	CASSYQESSYEQYF
TRBV23-1	TRBJ1-3	once	-	TGCGCCAGCAGTCTTCCCGACAGTAAACCAAATCACTCTGGAAACACCATATATTTT	CASSLPDSKPNHSGNTIYF
TRBV5-1	TRBJ2-5	-	-	TGCGCCACCACAGGGGGAGGGGCAGGAGAGACCCAGTACTTC	CATTGGGAGETQYF
TRBV6-1	TRBJ2-1	-	TRBD2	TGTGCCAGCAGTAGAGCGGGGGGGCCCTACAATGAGCAGTTCTTC	CASSRAGGPYNEQFF
TRBV29-1	TRBJ1-1	-	-	TGCAGCGTTGTAAATCCGGGCATGAACACTGAAGCTTTCTTT	CSVVNPGMNTEAFF
TRBV7-6	TRBJ2-4	-	-	TGTGCCAGCAGCTTAGGGGGGTCAGCCAAAAACATTCAGTACTTC	CASSLGGSAKNIQYF
TRBV5-4	TRBJ2-1	-	-	TGTGCCAGCAGCTTGGTGGGTCAGAACAATGAGCAGTTCTTC	CASSLVGQNNEQFF
TRBV7-9	TRBJ1-4	once	-	TGTGCCAGCAGCTTTTCAACTAATGAAAAACTGTTTTTT	CASSFSTNEKLFF
TRBV28	TRBJ2-5	-	TRBD2	TGTGCCAGCAGTTTAGGATCTGGGCTAGCGGAAGAGACCCAGTACTTC	CASSLGSGLAEETQYF
TRBV21-1	TRBJ1-5	few	-	TGTGCCAGCAGCAAAGCTGGGGCCTCCCTGGGCAATCAGCCCCAGCATTTT	CASSKAGASLGNQPQHF
TRBV10-3	TRBJ2-3	-	-	TGTGCCATCAGGAGAGGGGGTCCCGACACAGATACGCAGTATTTT	CAIRRGGPDTDTQYF
TRBV10-3	TRBJ2-2	once	TRBD2	TGCGCCTCGGGGACTAGCGACACCGGGGAGCTGTTTTTT	CASGTSDTGELFF
TRBV11-3	TRBJ2-7	-	-	TGTGCCAGCAGCTCCCCCCCCAGCGGAGACCCCTACGAGCAGTACTTC	CASSSPPSGDPYEQYF
TRBV11-2	TRBJ2-2	-	TRBD2	TGTGCCAGCAGACTAGCGGGGACTAGCAACACCGGGGAGCTGTTTTTT	CASRLAGTSNTGELFF
TRBV7-3	TRBJ2-7	-	TRBD2	TGTGCCAGCAGCTTAAATAGCGGGGGCTCCTACGAGCAGTACTTC	CASSLNSGGSYEQYF
TRBV28	TRBJ1-6	-	TRBD1	TGTGCCAGCAGTCCCGGACAGGGGACCTTTACTTATAATTCACCCCTCCACTTT	CASSPGQGTFTYNSPLHF
TRBV27	TRBJ2-7	-	TRBD2	TGTGCCAGCAGTTTCGAGGGAGGGCGAGACGAGCAGTACTTC	CASSFEGGRDEQYF
TRBV15	TRBJ1-5	-	-	TGTGCCACCAGCAGAGTCCAGGGGCCCCAGCATTTT	CATSRVQGPQHF
TRBV7-9	TRBJ1-1	-	-	TGTGCCAGCAGCTTAGGCGGGACGGGATTGGGTTCTGAAGCTTTCTTT	CASSLGGTGLGSEAFF
TRBV5-4	TRBJ1-6	few	TRBD1	TGTGCCAGCAGCTTCGGGCAGGGGGATTCACCCCTCCACTTT	CASSFGQGDSPLHF
TRBV6-5	TRBJ2-2	-	TRBD2	TGTGCCAGCACGTACGGAGCGGGGACCGGGGAGCTGTTTTTT	CASTYGAGTGELFF
TRBV19	TRBJ2-3	-	-	TGTGCCAGTAGTCGAGTTGGTTCCCAAGATACGCAGTATTTT	CASSRVGSQDTQYF
TRBV6-1	TRBJ1-4	once	TRBD1	TGTGCCAGCAGTGGGGGACAGGCTAATGAAAAACTGTTTTTT	CASSGGQANEKLFF
TRBV2	TRBJ2-4	-	TRBD1	TGTGCCAGCAGTAAAGAACAGGGGGAGGCCAAAAACATTCAGTACTTC	CASSKEQGEAKNIQYF
TRBV4-1	TRBJ2-2	-	TRBD2	TGCGCCAGCAGCGAAAGAGAAGGATTAGCGGGAGTCCTCACCGGGGAGCTGTTTTTT	CASSEREGLAGVLTGELFF
TRBV7-9	TRBJ1-2	-	-	TGTGCCAGCAGCTTAGACCTGGGGTCTCATGGCTACACCTTC	CASSLDLGSHGYTF
TRBV7-2	TRBJ2-4	-	TRBD2	TGTGCCAGCAGCCCGGGACTAGCACCCAAAAACATTCAGTACTTC	CASSPGLAPKNIQYF
TRBV5-1	TRBJ1-6	-	-	TGCGCCAGCAGCAGAGACCCGAATTCACCCCTCCACTTT	CASSRDPNSPLHF
TRBV19	TRBJ1-4	-	-	TGTGCCAGTACTCCGGGAGACGAGTCTAATGAAAAACTGTTTTTT	CASTPGDESNEKLFF
TRBV27	TRBJ1-6	-	-	TGTGCCAGCAGTTTAAACGGGAATTCACCCCTCCACTTT	CASSLNGNSPLHF
TRBV5-1	TRBJ2-1	-	-	TGCGCCAGCAGCCCAAGGGGGGACTCCTACAATGAGCAGTTCTTC	CASSPRGDSYNEQFF
TRBV6-1	TRBJ2-4	once	TRBD2	TGTGCCAGCAGTGATCGGACTAGCGGCAAAAACATTCAGTACTTC	CASSDRTSGKNIQYF
TRBV5-1	TRBJ1-2	-	-	TGCGCCAGCACCACGGGGGGCTCGGACTATGGCTACACCTTC	CASTTGGSDYGYTF
TRBV19	TRBJ2-5	-	TRBD2	TGTGCCAGTAGTATTATCCTAGCGGGGGGGACCCAGTACTTC	CASSIILAGGTQYF
TRBV7-2	TRBJ1-6	-	-	TGTGCCAGCAGCCGGGACCGAAGTCTTTCACCCCTCCACTTT	CASSRDRSLSPLHF